This record looks at one T cell receptor (beta chain) sequence and its context. Its antigen target is currently unknown. No quality values exist for individual bases; no much larger clone is one base distant. The sample belongs to a study of naive and memory T cell subsets (TCRdb year 2017). For context, the study as a whole: In the figure summarizing the skin biopsy and whole blood samples, ten or so blood donors, 7 tuberculin skin test biopsies and 3 saline control biopsies were reported. Skin biopsies were taken from tuberculin skin test sites or from saline-injected control sites and were processed for RNA extraction as described before. PCR2 was typically run as a SYBR Green qPCR and stopped at a set threshold, although low-input samples could use end-point PCR of around 6 cycles instead.

This specimen's treatment or condition label, interpreted: skin biopsy from PPD injection site in Mantoux-positive individual. The study reported a robust and sensitive protocol to amplify, sequence and analyze TCRs, based on 3' ligation of a UMI-containing oligonucleotide to TCR cDNA. The tuberculin skin test biopsies were taken from PPD-injected sites in individuals who had a positive Mantoux test. Before reverse transcription, total RNA that had not been cell sorted was treated with RQ1 DNase, with a target input of 1 to 1000 ng. Libraries were prepared from skin biopsies and whole blood so that pipeline robustness could be tested in samples in which T cells form a minority population. The library relied on UMI-ligation and nested PCR. The ligated cDNA was amplified in four rounds of PCR with nested alpha and beta constant region primers together with the SP2 primer. TCR RNA was reverse transcribed with SuperScript IV using alpha and beta constant region primers for the blood and skin samples. Using T4 RNA ligase 1, an oligonucleotide carrying both the Illumina SP2 primer and a UMI was ligated onto the 3' end of the cDNA. The 12-nucleotide UMI consisted of two random hexamers with an eight-base spacer between the hexamers to prevent hairpin formation. From the second PCR onward, TCR alpha and beta chain libraries were processed separately and dual indexed for multiplexing. After pooling, the indexed libraries were analyzed by capillary electrophoresis and sequenced on either an Illumina MiSeq or NextSeq. PhiX DNA at 5-7% was spiked into libraries to increase base diversity and improve cluster recognition. Per the authors' processing: Demultiplexor extracted UMIs from read 2, combined them with read 1 TCR sequence, and split reads by sample indices. V and J genes and V-J junctions were identified by Decombinator, and each TCR was assigned a five-part identifier that included V and J deletions. Collapsinator relied on UMIs to correct both sequencing errors and PCR amplification heterogeneity, producing a UMI-based abundance for each TCR. CDR3Translator converted identifiers to nucleotide sequence, translated to amino acids, and extracted CDR3 regions using terminal motifs. After normalization to the amount of input RNA, error-corrected alpha and beta TCR counts from blood and skin were compared. The raw public reads went through TCRdb reprocessing: fastp at Q25, MiXCR clone calling, in-frame beta chains kept. Duplicate CDR3 protein sequences are folded into a single record with the most common DNA and genes. The V and J calls and clone size come from TCRdb's table, not from the authors' own analysis. The sample data list 37,000 or so distinct CDR3 sequences, and 11% of these were observed just once. The top ten clonotypes cover about 4% of the sample.

The paper as a whole reports these results and caveats: Skin biopsy collection and RNA processing details were not given in the paper but referenced to earlier studies. The RNA-based method was acknowledged as potentially sensitive to TCR transcript changes with T cell activation and differentiation. The larger number of TCRs found at tuberculin skin test sites was interpreted as T cell infiltration of a delayed type IV hypersensitivity reaction. TCR sequences were reportedly recovered from both types of skin biopsy, with far more TCRs being found at tuberculin skin test sites.

The CDR3 sequence holds 14 residues, the cysteine and phenylalanine included. Solely the CDR3 DNA is kept, with 42 bases framed from the first base. Trimming costs V 2 bases and J 1 base, and their ends lie 8 bases apart. CDR1 and CDR2 are drawn from the germline V gene: SGHTA, FQGNSA. The chain couples TRBV7-2 to TRBJ1-1; no D segment can be confidently identified. The sequencing used skin, collected from a tuberculin skin test site. This TCR was recovered from an adult in good health. The nucleotide sequence reads TGTGCCAGCAGCTTACGCACCTCGAACACTGAAGCTTTCTTT. Its product reads: CASSLRTSNTEAFF.